A selection of T cell receptor beta chains follows, all from one sample in a study of naive and memory T cell subsets. TCRdb analysed the UMI-ligation and nested PCR reads with MiXCR anew, one entry per CDR3 protein. The data show under 150,000 distinct CDR3 sequences, approximately 20% seen once. The sequencing input was naive CD8+ T cells from blood. These receptors were obtained from a human donor in good health. Both conserved end residues are part of each CDR3. A D gene is named only where the DNA matches it firmly. Clone size is stated in some rows and not others, as once, few, many or a class when expanded.

abundance,j_gene,v_gene,d_gene,CDR3nt,CDR3aa
few,TRBJ1-5,TRBV5-6,-,TGTGCCAGCTCCCAAGGGGCGGGAACTGGCCAGCCCCAGCATTTT,CASSQGAGTGQPQHF
few,TRBJ2-5,TRBV14,-,TGTGCCAGCAGCCGATACTTCGATGAGACCCAGCACTTC,CASSRYFDETQHF
-,TRBJ1-2,TRBV3-1,-,TGTGCCAGCAGCCAAGACCTCGGGGCCAACTATGGCTACACCTTC,CASSQDLGANYGYTF
-,TRBJ2-7,TRBV6-5,TRBD2,TGTGCCAGCACGGCTAGCGGGGGCTCCTACGAGCAGTACTTC,CASTASGGSYEQYF
-,TRBJ1-1,TRBV28,-,TGTGCCAGCAGTTTCCCTGTCGACAGGAGGGGCACTGAAGCTTTCTTT,CASSFPVDRRGTEAFF
-,TRBJ2-1,TRBV29-1,-,TGCAGCGTTGAACAGGGGGGCAATGAGCAGTTCTTC,CSVEQGGNEQFF
-,TRBJ2-4,TRBV6-5,TRBD2,TGTGCCAGCAGCTTAGCGGGAGGGCCTTCCAAAAACATTCAGTACTTC,CASSLAGGPSKNIQYF
few,TRBJ1-5,TRBV7-9,-,TGTGCCAGCAGCAGCTCCATCGGGGCAAGCAATCAGCCCCAGCATTTT,CASSSSIGASNQPQHF
-,TRBJ2-7,TRBV10-3,TRBD1,TGTGCCATCAGTGAGCCACCGGACAGGGGGTCCTACGAGCAGTACTTC,CAISEPPDRGSYEQYF
few,TRBJ2-1,TRBV6-5,-,TGTGCCAGCAGTTACGATGCAGAGTGGAGTCGCAATGAGCAGTTCTTC,CASSYDAEWSRNEQFF
-,TRBJ2-2,TRBV28,TRBD1,TGTGCCAGCAGTTTATCAGGGGGCCCCTCCGGGGAGCTGTTTTTT,CASSLSGGPSGELFF
few,TRBJ2-2,TRBV5-1,TRBD2,TGCGCCAGCAGCTCCCAGCGGGAGAGGTACACCGGGGAGCTGTTTTTT,CASSSQRERYTGELFF
once,TRBJ2-7,TRBV5-1,TRBD1,TGCGCCAGCAGCCCACTGTCCCAAAGGACAGGGAGCTCCTACGAGCAGTACTTC,CASSPLSQRTGSSYEQYF
-,TRBJ2-1,TRBV30,-,TGTGCCTGGAGTGTGCAGGGACCATACAATGAGCAGTTCTTC,CAWSVQGPYNEQFF
-,TRBJ1-2,TRBV28,-,TGTGCCAGCAGTTTATCAGGGAACCTCTACTATGGCTACACCTTC,CASSLSGNLYYGYTF
few,TRBJ2-5,TRBV27,-,-,CASSSSGQDGQETQYF
few,TRBJ2-3,TRBV30,-,TGTGCCTCCTCTGAACTTTTTGCAACAGATACGCAGTATTTT,CASSELFATDTQYF
-,TRBJ1-5,TRBV30,-,TGTGCCTGGAGTCCGGGTGGAAATCAGCCCCAGCATTTT,CAWSPGGNQPQHF
-,TRBJ1-5,TRBV9,-,TGTGCCAGCAGCGTAGCGGGCGAGGGCAATCAGCCCCAGCATTTT,CASSVAGEGNQPQHF
few,TRBJ2-3,TRBV27,TRBD1,TGTGCCAGCACTCCCGGGGACAGGGTCACAGATACGCAGTATTTT,CASTPGDRVTDTQYF
-,TRBJ1-5,TRBV27,-,TGTGCCAGCAGTTTATCAGGGCGCAATCAGCCCCAGCATTTT,CASSLSGRNQPQHF
few,TRBJ1-4,TRBV29-1,TRBD1,TGCAGCGCAGGGACAGGGATTGAAAAACTGTTTTTT,CSAGTGIEKLFF
few,TRBJ2-7,TRBV4-1,-,TGCGCCAGCAGCCAAGTGAATAGCGTCTACGAGCAGTACTTC,CASSQVNSVYEQYF
few,TRBJ2-1,TRBV7-9,TRBD1,TGTGCCAGCAGCCCCCAGGACAGGGTTCGGTTGTACAATGAGCAGTTCTTC,CASSPQDRVRLYNEQFF
-,TRBJ1-4,TRBV6-5,TRBD1,TGTGCCAGCAGTTACTCGGGGACAGCAACTAATGAAAAACTGTTTTTT,CASSYSGTATNEKLFF
-,TRBJ1-5,TRBV10-2,-,TGCGCCAGCAGTGAGACAGATCAGCCCCAGCATTTT,CASSETDQPQHF
few,TRBJ2-1,TRBV29-1,TRBD2,TGCAGCGTCGATCGGGACTACGACAATGAGCAGTTCTTC,CSVDRDYDNEQFF
few,TRBJ2-7,TRBV11-2,-,TGTGCCAGCAGCTCCCTTAATCCAGGGAGGAAGGGCTACGAGCAGTACTTC,CASSSLNPGRKGYEQYF
many,TRBJ2-1,TRBV29-1,TRBD2,TGCAGCGTGAGCGGGAACTCCTACAATGAGCAGTTCTTC,CSVSGNSYNEQFF
-,TRBJ2-2,TRBV24-1,-,TGTGCCACCAGTGAGACAGGAAACACCGGGGAGCTGTTTTTT,CATSETGNTGELFF
-,TRBJ2-3,TRBV6-5,-,TGTGCCAGCAGTAGGCTTTGGACTACTAGCACAGATACGCAGTATTTT,CASSRLWTTSTDTQYF
-,TRBJ1-2,TRBV4-3,-,TGCGCCAGCAGCCAAGAGGAGGGGGTATACTATGGCTACACCTTC,CASSQEEGVYYGYTF